The source of this T cell receptor beta chain is a study of cytomegalovirus exposure and HLA in healthy donors. CDR3 length equals 14 residues. Germline CDR1 is SEHNR and CDR2 is FQNEAQ (reference sequence). Between the trimmed V and J ends, which lost 5 bases and 2 bases, there was a span of 12 bases. With 60 Vbeta and 13 Jbeta primers, the PCR was carried out. Profiled with immunoSEQ multiplex PCR; TCRdb holds only in-frame clones, not every one. The sample lists approximately 150,000 clones; roughly four fifths were seen once. Sequencing was carried out using PBMCs. This TCR was sampled from a woman aged 18 to 35 in good health and CMV-seropositive. The chain has TRBV7-9 and TRBJ1-1; tentatively, D is TRBD1 (5 bases). CDR3 sequence reads: CASSLTGANTEAFF. CDR3 nucleotides: TGTGCCAGCAGCCTAACAGGCGCTAACACTGAAGCTTTCTTT.